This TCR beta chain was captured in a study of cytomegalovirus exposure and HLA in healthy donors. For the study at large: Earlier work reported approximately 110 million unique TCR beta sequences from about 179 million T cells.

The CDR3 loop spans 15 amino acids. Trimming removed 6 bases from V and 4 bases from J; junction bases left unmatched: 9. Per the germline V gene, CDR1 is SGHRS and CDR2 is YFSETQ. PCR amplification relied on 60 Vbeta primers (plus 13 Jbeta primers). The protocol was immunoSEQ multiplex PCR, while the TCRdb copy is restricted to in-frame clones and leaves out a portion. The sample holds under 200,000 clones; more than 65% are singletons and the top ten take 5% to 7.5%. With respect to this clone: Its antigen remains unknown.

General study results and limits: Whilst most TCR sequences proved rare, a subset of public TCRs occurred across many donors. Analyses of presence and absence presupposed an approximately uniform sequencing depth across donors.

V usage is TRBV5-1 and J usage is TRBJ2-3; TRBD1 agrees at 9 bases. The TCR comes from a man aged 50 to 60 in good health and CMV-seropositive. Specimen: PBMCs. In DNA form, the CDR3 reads TGCGCCAGCAAGAGACAGGGGGGTTTTGCAGATACGCAGTATTTT. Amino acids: CASKRQGGFADTQYF. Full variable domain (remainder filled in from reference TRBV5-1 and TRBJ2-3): KAGVTQTPRYLIKTRGQQVTLSCSPISGHRSVSWYQQTPGQGLQFLFEYFSETQRNKGNFPGRFSGRQFSNSRSEMNVSTLELGDSALYLCASKRQGGFADTQYFGPGTRLTVL.